The clone carrying this TCR beta chain was recorded many times. Its cognate antigen is unknown. The entry originates in a study of T cell repertoires in cytomegalovirus infection. Study-wide context: Indications of both CMV infection and matching HLA type were provided by public TCR beta signatures.

Trimming took 5 bases from V and 6 from J; bases not matched to a gene: 12. CDR1 and CDR2 (germline): SGHVS, FQNEAQ. CDR3 length equals 16 residues. General observations from the study: Public TCR beta family frequency separated CMV-and-HLA carriers, including in an independent cohort. HLA-C-restricted CMV clonotypes gave the most frequent clonotype in two of eight donors.

MiXCR, applied by TCRdb to the reads, yields one record per CDR3 protein. The table includes about 360,000 distinct CDR3 sequences, 15% to 20% detected once. The chain combines TRBV7-8 with TRBJ2-1; 8 positions match TRBD2. The sequenced sample consisted of PBMCs. The sequence was collected from a human donor in good health (CMV status not recorded). Some clones in this sample may be carry-over from other donors' samples. The CDR3 spells CASSPESGRLFNEQFF. CDR3 nucleotides: TGTGCCAGCAGCCCAGAGAGCGGGAGACTCTTCAATGAGCAGTTCTTC.